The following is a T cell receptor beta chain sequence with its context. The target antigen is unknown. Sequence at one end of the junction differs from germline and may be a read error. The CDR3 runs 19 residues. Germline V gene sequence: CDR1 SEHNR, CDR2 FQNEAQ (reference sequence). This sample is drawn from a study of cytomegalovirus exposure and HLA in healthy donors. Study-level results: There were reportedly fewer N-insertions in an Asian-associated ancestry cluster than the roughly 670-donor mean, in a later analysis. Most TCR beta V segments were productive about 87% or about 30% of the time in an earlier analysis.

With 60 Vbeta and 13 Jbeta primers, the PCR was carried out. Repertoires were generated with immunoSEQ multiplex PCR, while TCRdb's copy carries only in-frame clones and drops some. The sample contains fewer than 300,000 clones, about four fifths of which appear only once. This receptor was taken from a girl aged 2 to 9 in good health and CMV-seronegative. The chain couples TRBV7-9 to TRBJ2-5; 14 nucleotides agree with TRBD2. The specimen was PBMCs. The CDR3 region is CSSSLVRLAGGKNQETQYF. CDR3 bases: TGTTCCAGCAGCTTAGTCAGACTAGCGGGGGGGAAAAACCAAGAGACCCAGTACTTC.